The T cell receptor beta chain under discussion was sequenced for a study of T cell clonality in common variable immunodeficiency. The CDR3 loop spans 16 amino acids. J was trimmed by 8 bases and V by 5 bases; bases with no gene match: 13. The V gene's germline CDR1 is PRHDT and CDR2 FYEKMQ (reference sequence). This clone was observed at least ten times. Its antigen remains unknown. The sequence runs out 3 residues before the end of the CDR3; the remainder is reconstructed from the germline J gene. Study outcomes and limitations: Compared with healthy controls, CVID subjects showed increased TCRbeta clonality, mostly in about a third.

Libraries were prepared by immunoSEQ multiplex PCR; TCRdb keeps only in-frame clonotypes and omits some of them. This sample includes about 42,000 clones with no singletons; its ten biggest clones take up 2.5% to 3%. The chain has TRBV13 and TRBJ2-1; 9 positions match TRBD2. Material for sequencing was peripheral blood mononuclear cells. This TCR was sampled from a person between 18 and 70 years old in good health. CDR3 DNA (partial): TGTGCCAGCAGCGGGCGGGGGGGCCGGGCAATCCATGAG. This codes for CASSGRGGRAIHE. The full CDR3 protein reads CASSGRGGRAIHEQFF.